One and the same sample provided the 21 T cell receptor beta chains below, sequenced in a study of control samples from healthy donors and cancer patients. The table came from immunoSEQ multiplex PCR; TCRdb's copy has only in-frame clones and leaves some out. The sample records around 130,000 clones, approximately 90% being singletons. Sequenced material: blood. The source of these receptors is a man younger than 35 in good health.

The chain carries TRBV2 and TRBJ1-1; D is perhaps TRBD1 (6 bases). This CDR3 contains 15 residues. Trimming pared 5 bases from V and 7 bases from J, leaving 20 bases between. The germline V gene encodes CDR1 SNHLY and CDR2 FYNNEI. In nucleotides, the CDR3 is TGTGCCAGCAGTCCCCCCTCCGGGACAAGGGGTGAAGCTTTCTTT. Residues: CASSPPSGTRGEAFF.

The CDR3 sequence: CASSPASGNTIYF. DNA of the CDR3: TGCGCCAGCAGCCCAGCCTCTGGAAACACCATATATTTT. J is TRBJ1-3 and V is TRBV5-1; D is unclear. Trimming shortened V by 4 bases and J by 0 bases, and 5 bases separated the two germline ends. CDR3 length equals 13 residues. CDR1 SGHRS and CDR2 YFSETQ come from the germline V gene.

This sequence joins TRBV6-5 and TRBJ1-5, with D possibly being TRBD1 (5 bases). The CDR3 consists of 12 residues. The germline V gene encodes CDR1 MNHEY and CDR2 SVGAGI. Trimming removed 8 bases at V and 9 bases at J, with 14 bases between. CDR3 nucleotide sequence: TGTGCCAGCGGGGACTTCGGGACGCCCCAGCATTTT. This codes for CASGDFGTPQHF.

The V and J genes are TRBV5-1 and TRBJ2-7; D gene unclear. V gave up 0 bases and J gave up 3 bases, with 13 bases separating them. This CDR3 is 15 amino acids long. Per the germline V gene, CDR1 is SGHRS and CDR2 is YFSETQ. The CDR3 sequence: CASSLEGGVNYEQYF. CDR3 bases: TGCGCCAGCAGCTTGGAGGGCGGCGTCAACTACGAGCAGTACTTC.

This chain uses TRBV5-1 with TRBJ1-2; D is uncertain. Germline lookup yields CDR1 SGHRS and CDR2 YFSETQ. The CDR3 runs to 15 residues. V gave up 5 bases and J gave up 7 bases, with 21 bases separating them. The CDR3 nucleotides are TGCGCCAGCAGAACTGGGGAGGCTGGGAAGGTTGGCTACACCTTC. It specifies CASRTGEAGKVGYTF.

This chain's CDR3 is CASSRTGQGAGTEAFF. As DNA, the CDR3 is TGTGCCAGTAGCCGCACTGGACAGGGAGCGGGCACTGAAGCTTTCTTT. V usage is TRBV19 and J usage is TRBJ1-1; 8 positions match TRBD1. The V gene's germline CDR1 is LNHDA and CDR2 SQIVND (reference sequence). V gave up 6 bases and J gave up 4 bases; unmatched junction bases: 13. This CDR3 has 16 amino acids. The variable domain in full, with the rest retrieved from reference TRBV19 and TRBJ1-1, is DGGITQSPKYLFRKEGQNVTLSCEQNLNHDAMYWYRQDPGQGLRLIYYSQIVNDFQKGDIAEGYSVSREKKESFPLTVTSAQKNPTAFYLCASSRTGQGAGTEAFFGQGTRLTVV.

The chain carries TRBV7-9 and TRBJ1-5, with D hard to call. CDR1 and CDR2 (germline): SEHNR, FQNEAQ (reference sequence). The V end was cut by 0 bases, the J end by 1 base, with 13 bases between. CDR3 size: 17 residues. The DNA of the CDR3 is TGTGCCAGCAGCTTAGCCGGGCAGGCCCTAAGCAATCAGCCCCAGCATTTT. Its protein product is CASSLAGQALSNQPQHF.

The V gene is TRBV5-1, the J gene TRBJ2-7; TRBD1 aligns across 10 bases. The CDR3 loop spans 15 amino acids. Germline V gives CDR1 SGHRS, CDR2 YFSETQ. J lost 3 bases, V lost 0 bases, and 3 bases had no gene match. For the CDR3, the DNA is TGCGCCAGCAGCTTGGGCGGGACAGGGGTCTACGAGCAGTACTTC. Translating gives CASSLGGTGVYEQYF.

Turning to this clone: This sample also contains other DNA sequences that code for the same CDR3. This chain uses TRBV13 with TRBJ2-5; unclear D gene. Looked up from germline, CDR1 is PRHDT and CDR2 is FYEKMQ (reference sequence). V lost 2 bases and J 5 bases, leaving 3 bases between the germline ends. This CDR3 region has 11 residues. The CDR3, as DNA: TGTGCCAGCAGCTTACGGGAGACCCAGTACTTC. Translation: CASSLRETQYF.

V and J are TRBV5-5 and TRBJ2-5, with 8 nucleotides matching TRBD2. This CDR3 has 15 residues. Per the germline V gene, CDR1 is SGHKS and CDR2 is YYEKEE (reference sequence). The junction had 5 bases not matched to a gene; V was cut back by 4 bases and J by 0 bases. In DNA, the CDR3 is TGTGCCAGCAGCCGAGGCGGGGGGTACCAAGAGACCCAGTACTTC. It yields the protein CASSRGGGYQETQYF.

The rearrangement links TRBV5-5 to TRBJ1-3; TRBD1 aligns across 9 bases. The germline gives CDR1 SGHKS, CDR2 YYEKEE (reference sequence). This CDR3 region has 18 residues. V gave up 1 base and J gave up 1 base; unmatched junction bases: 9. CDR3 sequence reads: CASSLRDRELSSGNTIYF. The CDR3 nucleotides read TGTGCCAGCAGCTTGAGGGACAGGGAGCTCAGTTCTGGAAACACCATATATTTT.

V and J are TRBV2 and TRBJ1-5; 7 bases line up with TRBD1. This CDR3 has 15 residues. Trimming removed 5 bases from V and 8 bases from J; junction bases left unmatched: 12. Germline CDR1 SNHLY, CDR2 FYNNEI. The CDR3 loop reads CASSNPGQPVEPQHF. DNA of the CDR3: TGTGCCAGCAGTAATCCGGGACAGCCGGTAGAGCCCCAGCATTTT.

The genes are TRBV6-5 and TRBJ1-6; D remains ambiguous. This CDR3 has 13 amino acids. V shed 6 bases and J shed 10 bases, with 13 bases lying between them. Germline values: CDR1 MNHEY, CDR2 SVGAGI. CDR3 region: CASRMDSVSPLHF. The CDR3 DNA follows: TGTGCCAGCAGGATGGACTCTGTGTCACCCCTCCACTTT.

The CDR3 here is CASSQRGRGIFQETQYF. The CDR3 DNA follows: TGTGCCAGCAGCCAAAGGGGGCGGGGGATCTTCCAAGAGACCCAGTACTTC. The gene calls are TRBV3-1 (or the pseudogene TRBV3-2) and TRBJ2-5; possibly TRBD1 or TRBD2 for D (7 bases each). This CDR3 region has 17 residues. Germline CDR1 and CDR2: LGHDT and YNNKEL (reference sequence). V was cut by 2 bases and J by 1 base, with 17 bases left in between.

CDR3 region: CASSLIGPGGYTF. The CDR3 coding sequence is TGTGCCAGCAGCTTAATAGGGCCCGGGGGCTACACCTTC. The rearrangement uses TRBV7-9 and TRBJ1-2; D remains ambiguous. The germline CDR1 and CDR2 sequences are SEHNR and FQNEAQ (reference sequence). V lost 2 bases and J lost 8, with 12 bases in between. The CDR3 totals 13 residues. The full variable domain, its missing parts supplied by reference TRBV7-9 and TRBJ1-2, is DTGVSQNPRHKITKRGQNVTFRCDPISEHNRLYWYRQTLGQGPEFLTYFQNEAQLEKSRLLSDRFSAERPKGSFSTLEIQRTEQGDSAMYLCASSLIGPGGYTFGSGTRLTVV.

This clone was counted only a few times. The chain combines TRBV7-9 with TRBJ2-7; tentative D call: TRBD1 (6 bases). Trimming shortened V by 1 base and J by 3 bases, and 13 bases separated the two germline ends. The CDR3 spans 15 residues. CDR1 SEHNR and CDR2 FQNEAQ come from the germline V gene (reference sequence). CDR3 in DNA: TGTGCCAGCAGCTTAGGCGTGACAGGCTACTACGAGCAGTACTTC. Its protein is CASSLGVTGYYEQYF. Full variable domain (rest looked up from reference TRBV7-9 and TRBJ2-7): DTGVSQNPRHKITKRGQNVTFRCDPISEHNRLYWYRQTLGQGPEFLTYFQNEAQLEKSRLLSDRFSAERPKGSFSTLEIQRTEQGDSAMYLCASSLGVTGYYEQYFGPGTRLTVT.

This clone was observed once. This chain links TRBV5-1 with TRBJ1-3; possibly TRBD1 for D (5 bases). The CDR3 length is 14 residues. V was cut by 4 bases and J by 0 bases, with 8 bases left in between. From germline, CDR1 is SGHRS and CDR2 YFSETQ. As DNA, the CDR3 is TGCGCCAGCAGCGAGACAGTCTCTGGAAACACCATATATTTT. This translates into CASSETVSGNTIYF.

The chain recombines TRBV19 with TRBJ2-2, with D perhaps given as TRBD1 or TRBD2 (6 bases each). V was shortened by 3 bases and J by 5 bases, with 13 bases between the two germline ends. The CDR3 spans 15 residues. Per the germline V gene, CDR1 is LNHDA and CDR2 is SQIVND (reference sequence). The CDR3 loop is CASSMRPGATGELFF. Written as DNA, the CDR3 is TGTGCCAGTAGTATGCGCCCGGGGGCAACCGGGGAGCTGTTTTTT.

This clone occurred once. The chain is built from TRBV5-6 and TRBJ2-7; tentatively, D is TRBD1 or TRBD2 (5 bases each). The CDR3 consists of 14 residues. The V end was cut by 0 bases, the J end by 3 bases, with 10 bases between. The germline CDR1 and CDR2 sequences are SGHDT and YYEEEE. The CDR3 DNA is TGTGCCAGCAGCTTGGGGGACCCCCTCTACGAGCAGTACTTC. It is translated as CASSLGDPLYEQYF.

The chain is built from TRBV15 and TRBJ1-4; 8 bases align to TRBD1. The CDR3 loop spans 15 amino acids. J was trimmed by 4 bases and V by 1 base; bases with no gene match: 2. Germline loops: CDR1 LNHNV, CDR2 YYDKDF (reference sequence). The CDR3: CATSRGTGHNEKLFF. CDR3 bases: TGTGCCACCAGCAGAGGGACAGGGCATAATGAAAAACTGTTTTTT.

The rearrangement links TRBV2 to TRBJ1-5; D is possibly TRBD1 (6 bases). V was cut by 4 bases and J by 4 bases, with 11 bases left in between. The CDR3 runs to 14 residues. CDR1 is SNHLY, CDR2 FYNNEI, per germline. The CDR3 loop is CASSGTAGNQPQHF. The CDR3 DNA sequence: TGTGCCAGCAGTGGGACAGCTGGGAATCAGCCCCAGCATTTT.